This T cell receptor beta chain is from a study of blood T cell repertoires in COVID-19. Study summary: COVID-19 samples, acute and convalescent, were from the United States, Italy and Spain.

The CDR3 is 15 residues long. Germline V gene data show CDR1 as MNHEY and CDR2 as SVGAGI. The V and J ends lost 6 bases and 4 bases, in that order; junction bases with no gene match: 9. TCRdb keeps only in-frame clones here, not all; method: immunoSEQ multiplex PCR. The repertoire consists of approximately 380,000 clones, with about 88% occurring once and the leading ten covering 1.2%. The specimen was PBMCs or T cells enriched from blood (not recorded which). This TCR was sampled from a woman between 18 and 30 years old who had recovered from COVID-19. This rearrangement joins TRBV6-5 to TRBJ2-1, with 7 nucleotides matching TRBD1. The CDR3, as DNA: TGTGCCAGCAGCCTTCCGGACAGGTCGTACAATGAGCAGTTCTTC. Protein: CASSLPDRSYNEQFF.